These 8 T cell receptor beta chains came from one sample sequenced in a study of T cells after yellow fever vaccination. TCRdb itself ran the 5' RACE reads through MiXCR, one entry per CDR3 protein. The data hold about 430,000 distinct CDR3 sequences, with approximately 18% observed a single time. This specimen was PBMCs, taken before the yellow fever booster vaccination. Every receptor here comes from a man aged 18 to 35 who received the YFV17D yellow fever vaccine.

This clonotype was found many times. This chain uses TRBV7-2 with TRBJ1-2; 8 positions agree with TRBD1. J lost 4 bases, V lost 8 bases, and 3 bases had no gene match. The CDR3 sequence is 12 residues long. Germline CDR1 reads SGHTA; CDR2 reads FQGNSA. CDR3 coding DNA: TGTGCCAGCGGAGGACAGGGCTATGGCTACACCTTC. Translated: CASGGQGYGYTF. Full variable domain (missing parts from reference TRBV7-2 and TRBJ1-2): GAGVSQSPSNKVTEKGKDVELRCDPISGHTALYWYRQSLGQGLEFLIYFQGNSAPDKSGLPSDRFSAERTGGSVSTLTIQRTQQEDSAVYLCASGGQGYGYTFGSGTRLTVV.

The chain couples TRBV29-1 to TRBJ2-2; D perhaps matches TRBD1 (6 bases). The germline gives CDR1 SQVTM, CDR2 ANQGSEA. V lost 4 bases, J lost 8 bases, and 11 bases lay in between. This CDR3 spans 12 amino acids. Here the CDR3 DNA reads TGCAGCGTTGTCGCAGGGGCGGGGGAGCTGTTTTTT. Translation: CSVVAGAGELFF.

The chain uses TRBV7-2 and TRBJ1-6; 9 positions match TRBD1. Trimming at V came to 3 bases and at J to 9 bases, leaving 3 bases not matched to a gene. This CDR3 has 14 residues. In germline, CDR1 is SGHTA, CDR2 FQGNSA. CDR3 amino acids: CASSFRDRASPLHF. The CDR3 DNA follows: TGTGCCAGCAGCTTCCGGGACAGGGCTTCACCCCTCCACTTT.

In this sample, this clonotype turned up a few times. The chain uses TRBV28 and TRBJ1-2, with 7 bases fitting TRBD1. The CDR3 covers 15 residues. Losses at the gene ends were 6 bases for V and 0 bases for J; bases not matched to a gene: 7. Germline values: CDR1 MDHEN, CDR2 SYDVKM. Written as DNA, the CDR3 is TGTGCCAGCAGCCAGGGGGGCTTAGCTAACTATGGCTACACCTTC. It yields the protein CASSQGGLANYGYTF.

In this sample, this clonotype turned up a few times. This chain connects TRBV9 to TRBJ2-5; TRBD2 matches 11 bases. The germline CDR1 and CDR2 sequences are SGDLS and YYNGEE. This CDR3 contains 17 residues. Losses at the gene ends were 4 bases for V and 5 bases for J; bases not matched to a gene: 13. The CDR3 reads CASSRGLAGGSGETQYF. The CDR3 DNA is TGTGCCAGCAGCAGAGGGCTAGCGGGGGGAAGCGGGGAGACCCAGTACTTC.

The chain joins TRBV9 to TRBJ1-2, with unresolved D. Trimming removed 0 bases at V and 6 bases at J, with 9 bases between. The CDR3 length is 13 residues. Germline lookup yields CDR1 SGDLS and CDR2 YYNGEE. The CDR3 DNA reads as TGTGCCAGCAGCGTAGAGAGGGTAGATGGCTACACCTTC. It specifies CASSVERVDGYTF.

This clonotype was seen a few times. This chain links TRBV11-2 with TRBJ2-7; D is perhaps TRBD1 (6 bases). V lost 5 bases to trimming and J lost 6 bases, with 14 bases between them. The V gene's germline CDR1 is SGHAT and CDR2 FQNNGV. This CDR3 spans 13 amino acids. As DNA, the CDR3 is TGTGCCAGCAGCGGTAGGGGGAAGCTCGAGCAGTACGTC. Translated: CASSGRGKLEQYV.

The V gene is TRBV28, the J gene TRBJ2-2; 7 nucleotides agree with TRBD1. CDR1 and CDR2 from the germline V gene are MDHEN and SYDVKM. This CDR3 is built from 16 residues. The junction had 13 bases not matched to a gene; V was cut back by 7 bases and J by 5 bases. The CDR3 here is CASTSLRDRRTGELFF. In nucleotides, the CDR3 is TGTGCCAGCACCTCACTCCGGGACAGAAGAACCGGGGAGCTGTTTTTT.